The rows below give T cell receptor beta chains drawn from one sample of a study of CXCR3-negative and CXCR3-positive naive CD8 T cells. TCRdb re-called the 5' RACE reads and shows each CDR3 protein once, DNA omitted. Here the sample table reports tens of thousands of distinct CDR3 sequences. The sequenced material came from naive CXCR3+ CD8+ T cells from blood. Source of these receptors: a human donor in good health. Some clones in this sample may be carry-over from other donors' samples. CDR3s include the opening cysteine and the closing phenylalanine or tryptophan.

j_call v_call cdr3_aa
TRBJ2-3 TRBV7-9 CASSLARVVSGYTDTQYF
TRBJ2-5 TRBV12-3/TRBV12-4 CATFTGGDETQYF
TRBJ2-5 TRBV7-9 CASTPWGGETQYF
TRBJ2-7 TRBV3-1 CASSHRWGENEQYF
TRBJ2-1 TRBV12-3/TRBV12-4 CASSSGDSPNNEQFF
TRBJ2-2 TRBV2 CASSDLGSGIPNTGELFF
TRBJ2-2 TRBV3-1 CASRGTSATKDTGELFF
TRBJ2-7 TRBV5-1 CASSPDGTYEQYF
TRBJ2-7 TRBV9 CASSVQPFYEQYF
TRBJ2-7 TRBV19 CASRRRIYEQYF
TRBJ2-2 TRBV3-1 CASSQALAGDRTGELFF
TRBJ2-7 TRBV27 CASSPSTTTHEQYF
TRBJ2-1 TRBV29-1 CSVPGLSWDYNEQFF
TRBJ2-7 TRBV7-9 CASRLSGGIDEQYF
TRBJ2-1 TRBV29-1 CSSGEWGEQFF
TRBJ2-3 TRBV5-1 CASREGTQAVTDTQYF
TRBJ2-3 TRBV28 CASSLIDGEDTQYF
TRBJ2-7 TRBV27 CTSSSPNLAGSFHEQYF
TRBJ2-1 TRBV6-2/TRBV6-3 CASTLTSGGADEQFF
TRBJ2-5 TRBV5-6 CASSLAGAGHSRETQYF
TRBJ2-1 TRBV5-1 CASSLEGATGQFF
TRBJ1-1 TRBV7-3 CASSLTGNRNTEAFF